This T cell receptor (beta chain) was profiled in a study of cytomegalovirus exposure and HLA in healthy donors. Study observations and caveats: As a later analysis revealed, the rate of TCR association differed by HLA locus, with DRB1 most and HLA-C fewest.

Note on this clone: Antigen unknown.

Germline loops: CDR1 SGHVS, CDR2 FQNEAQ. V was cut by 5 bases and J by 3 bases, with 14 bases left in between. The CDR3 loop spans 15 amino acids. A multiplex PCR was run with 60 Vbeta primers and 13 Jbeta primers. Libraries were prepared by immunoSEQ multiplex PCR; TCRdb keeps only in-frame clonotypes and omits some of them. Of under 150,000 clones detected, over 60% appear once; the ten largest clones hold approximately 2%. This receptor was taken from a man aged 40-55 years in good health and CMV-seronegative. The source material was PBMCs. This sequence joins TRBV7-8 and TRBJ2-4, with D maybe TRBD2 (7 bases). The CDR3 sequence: CASSPRGGDKNIQYF. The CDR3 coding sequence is TGTGCCAGCAGCCCCAGGGGAGGGGACAAAAACATTCAGTACTTC.